This TCR beta chain was captured in a study of OX40 agonist ivuxolimab in advanced cancers. Study information: An agonistic anti-OX40 (CD134) antibody, ivuxolimab, was used to treat the patients. People who had prior anti-PD-1, anti-PD-L1 or anti-CTLA-4 therapy could take part, and less than 50% had some. Among those treated, three patients had partial responses, one with hepatocellular carcinoma and two with cutaneous melanoma.

As concerns this clone: Its antigen is currently unknown.

Regarding the study as a whole: At 0.1 to 3.0 mg/kg, clonal expansion of CD4+ and CD8+ blood T cells had occurred by week 6.

Between the trimmed V and J ends, which lost 4 bases and 1 base, there was a span of 10 bases. The germline gives CDR1 GTSNPN, CDR2 SVGIG (reference sequence). The CDR3 totals 13 residues. The method was immunoSEQ multiplex PCR; TCRdb's version includes in-frame clones alone and lacks a portion of them. The sample has tens of thousands of clones, around four fifths seen once. This sequence was found in an adult with an advanced solid tumor such as melanoma, head and neck, liver or kidney cancer. The sample here was CD4+ or CD8+ T cells sorted from blood, taken in a trial of the OX40 agonist ivuxolimab. The chain carries TRBV30 and TRBJ2-5; D might be TRBD1 (5 bases). The DNA of the CDR3 is TGTGCCTGGAAACCGACAGTCCAAGAGACCCAGTACTTC. Its translation is CAWKPTVQETQYF.